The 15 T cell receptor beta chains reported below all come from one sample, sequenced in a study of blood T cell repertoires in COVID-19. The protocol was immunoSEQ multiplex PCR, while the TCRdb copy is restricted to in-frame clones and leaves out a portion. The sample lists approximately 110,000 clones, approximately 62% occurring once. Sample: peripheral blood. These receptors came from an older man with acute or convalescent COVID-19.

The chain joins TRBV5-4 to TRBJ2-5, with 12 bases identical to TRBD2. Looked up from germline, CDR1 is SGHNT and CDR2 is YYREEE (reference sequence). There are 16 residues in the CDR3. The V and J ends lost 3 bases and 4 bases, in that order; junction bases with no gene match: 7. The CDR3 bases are TGTGCCAGCAGCTCCAGACTAGCGGGAGTGGGAGAGACCCAGTACTTC. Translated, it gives CASSSRLAGVGETQYF.

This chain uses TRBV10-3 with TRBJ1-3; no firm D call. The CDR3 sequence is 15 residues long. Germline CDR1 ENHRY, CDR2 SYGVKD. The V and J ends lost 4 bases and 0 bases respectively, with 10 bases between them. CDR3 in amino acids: CAISAPGSSGNTIYF. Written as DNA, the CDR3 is TGTGCCATCAGTGCTCCGGGGAGCTCTGGAAACACCATATATTTT.

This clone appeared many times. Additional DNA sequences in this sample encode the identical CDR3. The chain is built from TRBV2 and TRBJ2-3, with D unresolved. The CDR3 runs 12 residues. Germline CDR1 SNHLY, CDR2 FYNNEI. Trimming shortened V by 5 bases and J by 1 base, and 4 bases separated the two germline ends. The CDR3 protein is CASSSGTDTQYF. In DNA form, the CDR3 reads TGTGCCAGCAGTTCCGGCACAGATACGCAGTATTTT.

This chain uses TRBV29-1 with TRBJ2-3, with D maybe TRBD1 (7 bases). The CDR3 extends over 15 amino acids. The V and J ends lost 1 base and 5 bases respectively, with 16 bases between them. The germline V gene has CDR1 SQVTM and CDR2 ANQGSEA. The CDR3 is CSVEGRRGQRDTQYF. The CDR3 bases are TGCAGCGTTGAAGGTCGGAGGGGGCAAAGAGATACGCAGTATTTT.

The CDR3 sequence: CASKEAPNTEAFF. In DNA, the CDR3 is TGTGCCAGCAAAGAGGCTCCGAACACTGAAGCTTTCTTT. This chain links TRBV7-9 with TRBJ1-1; D is ambiguous. Germline assignment: CDR1 SEHNR and CDR2 FQNEAQ (reference sequence). V lost 7 bases to trimming and J lost 1 base, with 10 bases between them. CDR3 length: 13 amino acids.

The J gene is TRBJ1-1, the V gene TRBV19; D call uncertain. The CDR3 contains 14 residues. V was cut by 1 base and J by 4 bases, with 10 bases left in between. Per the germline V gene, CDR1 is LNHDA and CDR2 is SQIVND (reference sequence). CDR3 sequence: CASSIGEFGTEAFF. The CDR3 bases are TGTGCCAGTAGTATAGGAGAATTCGGCACTGAAGCTTTCTTT.

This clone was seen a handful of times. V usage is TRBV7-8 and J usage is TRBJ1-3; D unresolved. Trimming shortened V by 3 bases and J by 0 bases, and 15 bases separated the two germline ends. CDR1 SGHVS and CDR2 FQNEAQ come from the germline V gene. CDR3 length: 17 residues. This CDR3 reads CASSFPTRVRSGNTIYF. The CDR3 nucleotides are TGTGCCAGCAGCTTCCCTACCCGGGTCCGCTCTGGAAACACCATATATTTT.

The chain's CDR3 is CASSATGTESLALFF. In nucleotides, the CDR3 is TGTGCCAGCTCAGCAACCGGGACAGAGTCACTGGCACTGTTTTTT. This chain joins TRBV18 and TRBJ1-4; TRBD1 matches at 7 bases. With V trimmed by 5 bases and J by 13 bases, 16 bases remained unmatched. CDR1 is KGHSH and CDR2 is LQKENI in the germline V gene. The CDR3 runs to 15 residues.

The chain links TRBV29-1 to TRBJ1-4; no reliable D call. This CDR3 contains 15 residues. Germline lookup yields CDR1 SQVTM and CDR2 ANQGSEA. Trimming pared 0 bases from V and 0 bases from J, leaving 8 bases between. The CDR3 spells CSVEDIGATNEKLFF. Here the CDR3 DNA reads TGCAGCGTTGAAGATATCGGAGCAACTAATGAAAAACTGTTTTTT.

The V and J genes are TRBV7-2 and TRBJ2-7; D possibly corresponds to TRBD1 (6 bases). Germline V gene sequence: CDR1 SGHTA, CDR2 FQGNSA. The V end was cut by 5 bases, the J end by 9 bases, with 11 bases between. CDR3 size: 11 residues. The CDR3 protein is CASSPGVGQYF. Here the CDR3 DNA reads TGTGCCAGCAGCCCAGGGGTGGGGCAGTACTTC.

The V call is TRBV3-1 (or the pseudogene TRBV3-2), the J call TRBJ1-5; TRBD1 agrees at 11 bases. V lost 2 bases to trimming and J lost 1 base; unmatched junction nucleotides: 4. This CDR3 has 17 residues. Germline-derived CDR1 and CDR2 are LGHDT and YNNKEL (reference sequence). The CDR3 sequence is CASSQSDRGPSNQPQHF. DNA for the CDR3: TGTGCCAGCAGCCAATCGGACAGGGGGCCCAGCAATCAGCCCCAGCATTTT.

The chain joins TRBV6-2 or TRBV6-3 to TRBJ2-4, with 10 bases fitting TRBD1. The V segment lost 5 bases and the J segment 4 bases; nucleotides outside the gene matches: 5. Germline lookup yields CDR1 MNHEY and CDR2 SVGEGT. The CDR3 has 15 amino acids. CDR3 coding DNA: TGTGCCAGCAGTCAGAGACAGGGGGCGAAAAACATTCAGTACTTC. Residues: CASSQRQGAKNIQYF.

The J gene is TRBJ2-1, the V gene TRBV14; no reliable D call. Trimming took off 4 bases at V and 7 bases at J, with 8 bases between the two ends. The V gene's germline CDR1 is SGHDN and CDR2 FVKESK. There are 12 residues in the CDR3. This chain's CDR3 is CASSRSGNEQFF. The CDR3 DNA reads TGTGCCAGCAGCCGGTCAGGTAATGAGCAGTTCTTC.

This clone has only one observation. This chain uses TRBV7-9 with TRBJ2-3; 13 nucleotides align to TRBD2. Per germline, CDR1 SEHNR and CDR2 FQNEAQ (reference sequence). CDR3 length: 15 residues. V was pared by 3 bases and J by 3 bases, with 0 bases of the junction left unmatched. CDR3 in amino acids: CASSLGLAGTDTQYF. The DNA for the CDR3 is TGTGCCAGCAGCTTGGGACTAGCGGGAACAGATACGCAGTATTTT.

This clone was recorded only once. Written as DNA, the CDR3 is TGCGCCAGCAGTCAATCCCGGGCGGGAGCGAGGAGCGAGCAGTACTTC. Translated, it gives CASSQSRAGARSEQYF. V gene TRBV23-1 combines with J gene TRBJ2-7, with 7 bases lining up with TRBD2. TRBV23-1 is filed as an ORF, its function uncertain. Trimming at V came to 0 bases and at J to 6 bases, leaving 11 bases not matched to a gene. The CDR3 loop spans 16 amino acids.